A single sample gave rise to the 18 T cell receptor beta chains below, sequenced in a study of glioma-infiltrating T cells. Amplification of TCR alpha and beta CDR3 regions from RNA used iRepertoire nested multiplex PCR. MiXCR was run by TCRdb on the multiplex PCR reads, yielding one entry per CDR3 protein. Of more than 90,000 distinct CDR3 sequences listed, approximately 42% are singletons. Material: glioma tissue, nonneoplastic brain tissue, or PBMCs (not recorded which). These receptors came from a human donor with low-grade glioma or glioblastoma, undergoing nonglioma brain surgery, or in good health (not recorded which).

At least ten counts were recorded for this clonotype. V and J are TRBV6-1 and TRBJ2-5; D might be TRBD1 (6 bases). Germline V gene data show CDR1 as MNHNS and CDR2 as SASEGT. This CDR3 spans 15 amino acids. V lost 1 base and J lost 5, with 14 bases in between. CDR3 sequence reads: CASSEDRAYAETQYF. The CDR3 nucleotides read TGTGCCAGCAGTGAAGACAGGGCTTATGCGGAGACCCAGTACTTC.

This clonotype was counted at least ten times. The V call is TRBV7-2, the J call TRBJ2-7; 12 bases fit TRBD2. This CDR3 spans 15 amino acids. The ends lost 3 bases at V and 4 bases at J; junction bases unmatched: 4. Germline V gene data show CDR1 as SGHTA and CDR2 as FQGNSA. The CDR3 nucleotides read TGTGCCAGCAGCTTTGGGACTAGCGGGTTTTACGAGCAGTACTTC. Its protein product is CASSFGTSGFYEQYF.

About this clonotype itself: One base away lies a much larger clone, so this may be a sequencing read error. The CDR3 does not end in the conserved phenylalanine or tryptophan, so this is likely a read error. The chain uses TRBV7-2 and TRBJ2-1; TRBD1 agrees at 7 bases. Germline CDR1 is SGHTA and CDR2 is FQGNSA. The V gene end was trimmed by 3 bases and the J gene end by 6 bases; junction bases not matched to a gene: 11. There are 16 residues in the CDR3. CDR3 in DNA: TGTGCCAGCAGCTTGGCCCTGGACAGGTACACCAATGAGCAGTTCCTC. This codes for CASSLALDRYTNEQFL.

This clonotype has a count of ten or more. J is TRBJ2-7 and V is TRBV20-1, with D possibly matching TRBD1 (5 bases). The CDR3 spans 12 residues. CDR1 and CDR2 from the germline V gene are DFQATT and SNEGSKA (reference sequence). Deletions cut 3 bases from V and 2 bases from J, with 8 bases between. The CDR3 reads CSASDSTYEQYF. CDR3 nucleotides: TGCAGTGCTAGCGACAGTACCTACGAGCAGTACTTC.

This clonotype was counted many times. It may be a read error: a sequence one base away is much more abundant. The V gene is TRBV6-2 or TRBV6-3, the J gene TRBJ2-1, with D possibly called TRBD1 or TRBD2 (5 bases each). Germline CDR1 MNHEY, CDR2 SVGEGT. This CDR3 region has 12 residues. Trimming removed 7 bases at V and 6 bases at J, with 10 bases between. The DNA for the CDR3 is TGTGCCAGCAAAGAGGGGTGCAATGAGCAGTTCTTC. Amino acids: CASKEGCNEQFF.

This clonotype was found many times. CDR3 protein: CASSLSGVSTDTQYF. In nucleotides, the CDR3 is TGCGCCAGCAGCTTATCGGGGGTTAGCACAGATACGCAGTATTTT. V gene TRBV5-1 combines with J gene TRBJ2-3; maybe TRBD2 (6 bases). This CDR3 region has 15 residues. Germline loops: CDR1 SGHRS, CDR2 YFSETQ. The germline V and J ends were trimmed by 2 bases and 0 bases, with 10 bases remaining between them.

Comment on this clonotype: This may come from a read error, since a much larger clone is one base off. The chain uses TRBV12-3 or TRBV12-4 and TRBJ1-3; 10 bases align to TRBD1. The CDR3 loop spans 15 amino acids. The CDR3 sequence is CASSPGQGNGTTIYF. The CDR3 DNA is TGTGCCAGCAGCCCGGGACAGGGGAATGGAACCACCATATATTTT.

This clonotype was seen a handful of times. The chain is built from TRBV6-1 and TRBJ2-5, with D tentatively TRBD2 (6 bases). Germline CDR1 reads MNHNS; CDR2 reads SASEGT. The CDR3 is 14 residues long. V shed 5 bases and J shed 4 bases, with 14 bases lying between them. The CDR3 DNA follows: TGTGCCAGCAGTCAAGGGACTTACACAGAGACCCAGTACTTC. Protein sequence: CASSQGTYTETQYF.

About this clonotype: A much larger clone differs from this one at a single base, so this may be a read error. The chain carries TRBV5-4 and TRBJ2-7, with 7 nucleotides matching TRBD2. The CDR3 spans 14 residues. Trimming removed 3 bases from V and 7 bases from J; junction bases left unmatched: 10. Per germline, CDR1 SGHNT and CDR2 YYREEE (reference sequence). This chain's CDR3 is CASSWERDFNEQYF. CDR3 coding DNA: TGTGCCAGCAGCTGGGAGCGGGATTTCAATGAGCAGTACTTC.

Regarding this clonotype: Since a much larger clone is just one base distant, this may be a read error. The V and J genes are TRBV7-3 and TRBJ2-2, with 9 bases fitting TRBD1. The CDR3 spans 14 residues. The germline gives CDR1 SGHTA, CDR2 FQGTGA. The J segment lost 6 bases and the V segment lost 6 bases, leaving 5 bases of the junction unmatched. As DNA, the CDR3 is TGTGCCAGCAGGCGGGACAGGGCCGCCGGGGAGCTGTTTTTT. It specifies CASRRDRAAGELFF. Full variable domain (remainder filled in from reference TRBV7-3 and TRBJ2-2): GAGVSQTPSNKVTEKGKYVELRCDPISGHTALYWYRQSLGQGPEFLIYFQGTGAADDSGLPNDRFFAVRPEGSVSTLKIQRTERGDSAVYLCASRRDRAAGELFFGEGSRLTVL.

This clonotype was seen once. The junction departs from germline at one end; a sequencing error may be responsible. V is TRBV6-2 or TRBV6-3 and J is TRBJ2-1; maybe TRBD2 (6 bases). The CDR3 consists of 13 residues. The germline V gene encodes CDR1 MNHEY and CDR2 SVGEGT. The CDR3 loop is CASSPGTYNEHFF. CDR3 nucleotide sequence: TGTGCCAGCAGTCCCGGGACTTACAATGAGCATTTCTTC.

This clonotype was found many times. The chain couples TRBV10-3 to TRBJ1-1; 7 bases are a match to TRBD1. The ends lost 0 bases at V and 1 base at J; junction bases unmatched: 2. The CDR3 sequence is 15 residues long. Germline CDR1 and CDR2: ENHRY and SYGVKD. CDR3 region: CAISESDRPNTEAFF. The CDR3 DNA reads TGTGCCATCAGTGAGTCGGACAGGCCGAACACTGAAGCTTTCTTT.

With regard to this clonotype: Given a much more abundant clone one base away, this may be a read error. CDR3 residues: CASSPFDRNEKLSF. The CDR3 region has the DNA TGTGCCAGCTCACCATTTGACAGGAATGAAAAACTGTCTTTT. The chain carries TRBV18 and TRBJ1-4; D may be TRBD1 (6 bases). The germline V gene encodes CDR1 KGHSH and CDR2 LQKENI. The CDR3 contains 14 residues.

Worth noting for this clonotype: It may be a read error: a sequence one base away is much more abundant. J is TRBJ2-3 and V is TRBV5-4, with TRBD2 matching 8 bases. CDR1 and CDR2 from the germline V gene are SGHNT and YYREEE (reference sequence). Trimming took 7 bases from V and 4 from J; bases not matched to a gene: 8. The CDR3 extends over 14 amino acids. The CDR3 nucleotides read TGTGCCAGCGGGAACCGGGGGGGCCCAGATACGCAGTATTTT. This gives the protein CASGNRGGPDTQYF.

In this sample, this clonotype turned up many times. The rearrangement links TRBV29-1 to TRBJ2-3; TRBD1 matches 8 bases. The germline CDR1 and CDR2 sequences are SQVTM and ANQGSEA. With 6 bases clipped from V and 3 bases from J, the junction kept 2 bases outside the gene matches. The CDR3 spans 12 residues. CDR3 protein: CSVDRETDTQYF. The DNA for the CDR3 is TGCAGCGTGGACAGGGAAACAGATACGCAGTATTTT.

This clonotype was counted at least ten times. The CDR3 region is CASSGGLLTGELFF. CDR3 sequence (DNA): TGTGCCAGCAGCGGGGGACTTCTCACGGGGGAGCTGTTTTTT. The chain is built from TRBV7-8 and TRBJ2-2, with a possible D match to TRBD2 (6 bases). Trimming left V 5 bases short and J 8 bases short, with 15 bases between. CDR1 is SGHVS, CDR2 FQNEAQ, per germline. The CDR3 covers 14 residues.

This clonotype was observed at least ten times. The chain is built from TRBV28 and TRBJ1-4, with 8 bases lining up with TRBD1. Germline trimming cut 5 bases from V and 0 bases from J; bases unmatched to any gene: 5. The germline V gene encodes CDR1 MDHEN and CDR2 SYDVKM. The CDR3 loop spans 16 amino acids. The CDR3 region is CASSKDRAATNEKLFF. The CDR3 nucleotides read TGTGCCAGCAGTAAGGACAGGGCGGCAACTAATGAAAAACTGTTTTTT.

V is TRBV5-4 and J is TRBJ2-7, with 9 bases identical to TRBD1. The germline V gene has CDR1 SGHNT and CDR2 YYREEE (reference sequence). The CDR3 has 15 residues. Trimming at V came to 1 base and at J to 5 bases, leaving 7 bases not matched to a gene. CDR3 in DNA: TGTGCCAGCAGCTTGTTCAAGGGACAGGGCCACGAGCAGTACTTC. Translated, it gives CASSLFKGQGHEQYF.